This is a list of T cell receptor beta chains from one sample in a study of CXCR3-negative and CXCR3-positive naive CD8 T cells. TCRdb reprocessed the 5' RACE reads; each CDR3 protein has one entry and no DNA is given. In total, the table holds over 150,000 distinct CDR3 sequences. Specimen: naive CXCR3+ CD8+ T cells from blood. All receptors derive from a human donor in good health. Some clones in this sample may be carry-over from other donors' samples. Each CDR3 is given with its conserved first and last residue. For some rows the clone size is stated as once, few or many, or as a class when expanded; others skip it.

CASRRTGTGYPGELFF NA TRBJ2-2 TRBV12-3/TRBV12-4
CSALGTSDTQYF NA TRBJ2-3 TRBV29-1
CAWSVRVSGEQYF NA TRBJ2-7 TRBV30
CASSLGGTHYEQYF NA TRBJ2-7 TRBV27
CASRKQGMGPQHF NA TRBJ1-5 TRBV6-2/TRBV6-3
CASSEVSALWDRGNRRTEAFF medium-sized TRBJ1-1 TRBV10-1
CASSLVGGSVTYEQYF NA TRBJ2-7 TRBV7-8
CASSGGWEQYF NA TRBJ2-7 TRBV10-2
CASSLGTGKPQHF NA TRBJ1-5 TRBV5-5
CASSLGSGLARYEQYF NA TRBJ2-7 TRBV7-9
CASSFSGRAGNIQYF NA TRBJ2-4 TRBV27
CASSASGYNEQFF NA TRBJ2-1 TRBV12-3/TRBV12-4
CASSSSGREETQYF NA TRBJ2-5 TRBV12-3/TRBV12-4
CASSRRDSHRRTYEQYF NA TRBJ2-7 TRBV23-1
CASSLGRTDQQFF NA TRBJ2-1 TRBV7-9
CASSQNGQGVYNEQFF NA TRBJ2-1 TRBV4-2
CASSLSGANEQYF NA TRBJ2-7 TRBV19